This T cell receptor beta chain is drawn from a study of identical twins. In regard to this clonotype: Its matching antigen is unknown.

TCRdb analysed the 5' RACE reads with MiXCR anew, one entry per CDR3 protein. The sample lists about 200,000 distinct CDR3 sequences, around 10% occurring once. General study points: Potential partial confounding of zero-insertion analyses by invariant MAIT and iNKT cells was noted. Beta clonotypes that were abundant in cord blood contained fewer insertions, a pattern absent from memory repertoires. An excess of low generation probability was shown by twin-shared out-of-frame alpha sequences.

The CDR3 length is 12 residues. CDR1 DFQATT and CDR2 SNEGSKA come from the germline V gene (reference sequence). The chain is built from TRBV20-1 and TRBJ2-5, with 8 bases lining up with TRBD2. This TCR came from a woman younger than 35 in good health. Material for sequencing was memory (CD45RO+) T cells sorted from blood. The chain's CDR3 is CRVAGGLETQYF. The DNA for the CDR3 is TGCAGAGTGGCGGGAGGTTTGGAGACCCAGTACTTC.